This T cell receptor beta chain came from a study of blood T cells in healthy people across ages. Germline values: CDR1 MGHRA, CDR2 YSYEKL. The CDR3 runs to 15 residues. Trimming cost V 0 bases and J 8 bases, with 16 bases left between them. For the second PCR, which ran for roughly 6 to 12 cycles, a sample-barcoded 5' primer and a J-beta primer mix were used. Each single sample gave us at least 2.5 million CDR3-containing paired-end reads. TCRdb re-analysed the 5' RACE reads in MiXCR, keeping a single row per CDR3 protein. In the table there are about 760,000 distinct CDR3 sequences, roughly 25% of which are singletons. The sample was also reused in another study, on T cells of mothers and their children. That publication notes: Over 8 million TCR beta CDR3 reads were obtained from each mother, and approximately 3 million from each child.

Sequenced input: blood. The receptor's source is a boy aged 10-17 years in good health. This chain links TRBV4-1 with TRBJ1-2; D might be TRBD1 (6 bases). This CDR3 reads CASSQDPGAWDGYTF. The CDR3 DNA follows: TGCGCCAGCAGCCAAGATCCAGGGGCATGGGACGGCTACACCTTC.